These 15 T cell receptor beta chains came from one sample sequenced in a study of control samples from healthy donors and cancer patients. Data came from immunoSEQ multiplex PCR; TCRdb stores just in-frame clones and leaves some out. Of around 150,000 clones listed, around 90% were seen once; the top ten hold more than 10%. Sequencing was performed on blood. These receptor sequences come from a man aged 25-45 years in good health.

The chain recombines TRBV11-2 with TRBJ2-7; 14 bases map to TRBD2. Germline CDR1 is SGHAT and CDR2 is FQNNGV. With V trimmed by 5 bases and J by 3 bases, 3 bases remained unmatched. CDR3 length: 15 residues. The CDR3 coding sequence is TGTGCCAGCAGCCAAGGGACTAGCGGGAGCTACGAGCAGTACTTC. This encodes CASSQGTSGSYEQYF.

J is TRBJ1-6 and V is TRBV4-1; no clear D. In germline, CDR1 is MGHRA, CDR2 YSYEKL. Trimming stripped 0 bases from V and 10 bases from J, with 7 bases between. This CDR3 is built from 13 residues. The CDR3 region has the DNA TGCGCCAGCAGCCAAGATGTCACGTCACCCCTCCACTTT. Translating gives CASSQDVTSPLHF.

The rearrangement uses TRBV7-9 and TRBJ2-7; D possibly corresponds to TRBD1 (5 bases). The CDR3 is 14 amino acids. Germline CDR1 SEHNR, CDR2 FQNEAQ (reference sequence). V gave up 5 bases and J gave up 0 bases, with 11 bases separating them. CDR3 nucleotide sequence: TGTGCCAGCAGCCCTTTGACAGACTCCTACGAGCAGTACTTC. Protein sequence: CASSPLTDSYEQYF.

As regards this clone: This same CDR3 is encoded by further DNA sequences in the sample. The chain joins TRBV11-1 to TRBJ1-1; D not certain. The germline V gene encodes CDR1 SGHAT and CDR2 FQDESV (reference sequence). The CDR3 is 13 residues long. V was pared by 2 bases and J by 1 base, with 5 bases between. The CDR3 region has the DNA TGTGCCAGCAGCTTACAGGAGAACACTGAAGCTTTCTTT. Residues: CASSLQENTEAFF.

CDR3 sequence (DNA): TGCGCCAGCAGGCCTACAGGGTCCGGCGGCTACACCTTC. Translation gives CASRPTGSGGYTF. J is TRBJ1-2 and V is TRBV5-1, with D perhaps TRBD1 (6 bases). The germline V gene has CDR1 SGHRS and CDR2 YFSETQ. The CDR3 runs to 13 residues. The V end lost 5 bases, the J end lost 8 bases, and 16 bases lay between the germline ends.

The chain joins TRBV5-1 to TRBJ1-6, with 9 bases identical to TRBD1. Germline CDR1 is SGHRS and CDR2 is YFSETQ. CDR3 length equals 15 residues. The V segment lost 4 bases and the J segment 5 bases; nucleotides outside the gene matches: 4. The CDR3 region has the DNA TGCGCCAGCAGCGACGGGACAGGGAATAATTCACCCCTCCACTTT. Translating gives CASSDGTGNNSPLHF.

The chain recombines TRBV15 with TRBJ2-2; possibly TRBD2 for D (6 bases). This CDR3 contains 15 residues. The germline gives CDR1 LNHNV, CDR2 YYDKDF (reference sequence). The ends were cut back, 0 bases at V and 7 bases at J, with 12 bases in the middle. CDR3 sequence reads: CATSRDDGGFGELFF. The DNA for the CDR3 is TGTGCCACCAGCAGAGACGACGGAGGGTTCGGGGAGCTGTTTTTT.

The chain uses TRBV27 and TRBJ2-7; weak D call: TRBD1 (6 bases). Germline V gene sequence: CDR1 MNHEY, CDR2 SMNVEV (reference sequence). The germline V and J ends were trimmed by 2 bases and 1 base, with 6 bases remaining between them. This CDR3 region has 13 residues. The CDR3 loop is CASSLTGSYEQYF. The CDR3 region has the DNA TGTGCCAGCAGTTTAACAGGGTCCTACGAGCAGTACTTC.

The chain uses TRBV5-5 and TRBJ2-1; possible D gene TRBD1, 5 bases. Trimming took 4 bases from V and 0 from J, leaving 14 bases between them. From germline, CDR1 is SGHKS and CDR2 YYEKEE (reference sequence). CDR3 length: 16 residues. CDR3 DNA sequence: TGTGCCAGCAGCCCCTCCAGGGTAAGCTCCTACAATGAGCAGTTCTTC. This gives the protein CASSPSRVSSYNEQFF.

The DNA for the CDR3 is TGTGCCAGCAGCAACAGGCGACCCTCTGGAAACACCATATATTTT. Residues: CASSNRRPSGNTIYF. The chain has TRBV11-2 and TRBJ1-3; D possibly corresponds to TRBD1 (5 bases). Trimming removed 5 bases at V and 0 bases at J, with 11 bases between. Germline V CDR1 and CDR2: SGHAT, FQNNGV. The CDR3 loop spans 15 amino acids.

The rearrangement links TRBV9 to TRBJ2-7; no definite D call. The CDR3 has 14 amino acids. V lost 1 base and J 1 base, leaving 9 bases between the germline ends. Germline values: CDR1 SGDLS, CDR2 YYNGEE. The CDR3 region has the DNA TGTGCCAGCAGCGTAAGCCAGCTATCCTACGAGCAGTACTTC. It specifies CASSVSQLSYEQYF. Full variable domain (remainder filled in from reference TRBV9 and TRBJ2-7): DSGVTQTPKHLITATGQRVTLRCSPRSGDLSVYWYQQSLDQGLQFLIQYYNGEERAKGNILERFSAQQFPDLHSELNLSSLELGDSALYFCASSVSQLSYEQYFGPGTRLTVT.

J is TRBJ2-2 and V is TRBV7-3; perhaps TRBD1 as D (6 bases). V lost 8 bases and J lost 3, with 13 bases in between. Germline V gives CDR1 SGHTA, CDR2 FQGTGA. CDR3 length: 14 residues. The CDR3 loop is CASAGQSDTGELFF. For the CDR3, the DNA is TGTGCCAGCGCTGGACAGTCGGACACCGGGGAGCTGTTTTTT.

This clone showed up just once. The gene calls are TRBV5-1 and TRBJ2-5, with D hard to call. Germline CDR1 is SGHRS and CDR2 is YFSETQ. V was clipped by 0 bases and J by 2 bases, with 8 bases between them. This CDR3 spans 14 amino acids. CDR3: CASSLEGPQETQYF. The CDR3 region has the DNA TGCGCCAGCAGCTTGGAAGGGCCACAAGAGACCCAGTACTTC.

The CDR3 region has the DNA TGTGCCAGCAGTGACCCAGGGGGCGGCTATGAGCAGTTCTTC. The encoded protein is CASSDPGGGYEQFF. The chain couples TRBV2 to TRBJ2-1; 8 bases are a match to TRBD1. V lost 3 bases and J lost 8; bases outside the gene matches: 6. Germline CDR1 SNHLY, CDR2 FYNNEI. The CDR3 runs to 14 residues.

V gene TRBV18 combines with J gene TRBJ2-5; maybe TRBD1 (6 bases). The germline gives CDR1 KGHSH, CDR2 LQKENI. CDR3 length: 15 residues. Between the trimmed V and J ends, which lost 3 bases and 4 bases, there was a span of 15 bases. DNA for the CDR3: TGTGCCAGCTCACCCGAGCAGGGGCCAGGAGAGACCCAGTACTTC. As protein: CASSPEQGPGETQYF. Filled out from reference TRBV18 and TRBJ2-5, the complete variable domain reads NAGVMQNPRHLVRRRGQEARLRCSPMKGHSHVYWYRQLPEEGLKFMVYLQKENIIDESGMPKERFSAEFPKEGPSILRIQQVVRGDSAAYFCASSPEQGPGETQYFGPGTRLLVL.